This T cell receptor (beta chain) was captured by sequencing in a study of blood T cells in healthy people across ages. The study, taken as a whole, reports: Expanded clonotype shifts may have been confounded, as the donors had an unknown CMV status.

This CDR3 has 13 amino acids. Germline CDR1 is SGHTA and CDR2 is FQGNSA. Trimming pared 4 bases from V and 11 bases from J, leaving 15 bases between. Points on this clonotype: The target antigen is unknown.

It was with a sample-barcoded 5' primer and a J-beta primer mix that a second PCR of roughly 6 to 12 cycles was run. Samples each returned at least 3 million CDR3-containing paired-end reads. TCRdb re-analysed the 5' RACE reads in MiXCR, keeping a single row per CDR3 protein. The sample gives 750,000 to 950,000 distinct CDR3 sequences, about 29% of which show up once; roughly 10% is in the top ten. The same data also contributed to another study, on T cells of mothers and their children.

Source material: blood. This TCR was sampled from a woman between 35 and 50 years old in good health. The chain carries TRBV7-2 and TRBJ1-5, with a tentative D call TRBD1 (5 bases). Here the CDR3 DNA reads TGTGCCAGCAGCTGGGACCCCCGGGGATCCCAGCATTTT. Protein product: CASSWDPRGSQHF.